This T cell receptor beta chain originates from a study of tumour-infiltrating T cells in Burkitt lymphoma. At the level of the study: Repertoire clonality predicted overall and progression-free survival.

The table came from immunoSEQ multiplex PCR; TCRdb's copy has only in-frame clones and leaves some out. Among 8,000 or so clones listed, 73% were seen once. Germline CDR1 SGHNT, CDR2 YYREEE (reference sequence). V was clipped by 4 bases and J by 1 base, with 8 bases between them. This CDR3 comprises 13 residues. The sample consisted of tumor tissue. The chain is built from TRBV5-4 and TRBJ1-1, with D perhaps matching TRBD1 (5 bases). The TCR was taken from a human donor with diffuse large B-cell lymphoma. The CDR3 spells CASSRGENTEAFF. In DNA, the CDR3 is TGTGCCAGCAGCCGAGGGGAGAACACTGAAGCTTTCTTT.